Each of the 4 T cell receptor beta chains below was sequenced from the same sample in a study of cytomegalovirus exposure and HLA in healthy donors. Amplification used 60 Vbeta primers and 13 Jbeta primers. Using immunoSEQ multiplex PCR, the repertoire was profiled, and TCRdb retains in-frame clones only, with some absent. Of roughly 80,000 clones in the sample, about 68% are singletons; the top ten hold approximately 7%. The sequenced material came from PBMCs. The receptor source for this set is a woman aged 50 to 65 in good health and CMV-seropositive.

A few counts support this clone. The J gene is TRBJ1-2, the V gene TRBV19, with 7 bases identical to TRBD1. V shed 9 bases, J shed 0 bases, and the junction held 10 bases outside the gene matches. CDR3 length: 15 amino acids. Germline V lookup: CDR1 LNHDA, CDR2 SQIVND (reference sequence). Here the CDR3 DNA reads TGTGCCAGCTATCCAGGGGGATTAGCTAACTATGGCTACACCTTC. Its protein product is CASYPGGLANYGYTF.

The chain recombines TRBV6-5 with TRBJ2-7, with 10 bases that match TRBD1. The CDR3 is made up of 15 amino acids. Germline V CDR1 and CDR2: MNHEY, SVGAGI. V gave up 6 bases and J gave up 2 bases; unmatched junction bases: 7. CDR3 DNA: TGTGCCAGCAGAATGGACAGGGGGGCCACCTACGAGCAGTACTTC. It specifies CASRMDRGATYEQYF.

The rearrangement links TRBV27 to TRBJ2-2, with a tentative D call TRBD1 (5 bases). Between the trimmed V and J ends, which lost 2 bases and 5 bases, there was a span of 6 bases. Germline V gene sequence: CDR1 MNHEY, CDR2 SMNVEV (reference sequence). This CDR3 contains 13 residues. Written as DNA, the CDR3 is TGTGCCAGCAGTTTACAGGGAACCGGGGAGCTGTTTTTT. This codes for CASSLQGTGELFF.

This clone was counted only a few times. The genes are TRBV6-5 and TRBJ1-6; no definite D call. Per germline, CDR1 MNHEY and CDR2 SVGAGI. CDR3 length equals 14 residues. Between the trimmed V and J ends, which lost 7 bases and 1 base, there was a span of 8 bases. CDR3 DNA sequence: TGTGCCAGCAACTCCGCGTCCTATAATTCACCCCTCCACTTT. Translating gives CASNSASYNSPLHF.